These 11 T cell receptor beta chains were sequenced from one sample in a study of identical twins. TCRdb re-analysed the 5' RACE reads in MiXCR, keeping a single row per CDR3 protein. The table has some 1,600,000 distinct CDR3 sequences, 25% to 35% seen once. What was sequenced was cord blood. Receptor source: a newborn girl in good health.

CDR3 nucleotide sequence: TGTGCCAGCAGTTACTCGCCTCGGGCGGAGCAGTACTTC. This translates into CASSYSPRAEQYF. The chain has TRBV6-6 and TRBJ2-5; D gene unclear. The CDR3 length is 13 residues. Trimming removed 0 bases from V and 11 bases from J, with 13 bases in between. Germline V CDR1 and CDR2: MNHNY, SVGAGI (reference sequence).

This chain joins TRBV4-2 and TRBJ1-6, with a weak D call TRBD1 (5 bases). CDR1 and CDR2 (germline): LGHNA, YNFKEQ. The CDR3 has 17 amino acids. V dropped 4 bases and J dropped 0 bases, with 13 bases sitting between them. CDR3 coding DNA: TGTGCCAGCAGCCCACGGGCAGGGAGCTCCTATAATTCACCCCTCCACTTT. Residues: CASSPRAGSSYNSPLHF.

The rearrangement uses TRBV11-2 and TRBJ1-2, with 8 bases identical to TRBD1. Germline-derived CDR1 and CDR2 are SGHAT and FQNNGV. This CDR3 region has 15 residues. Trimming at V came to 4 bases and at J to 4 bases, leaving 8 bases not matched to a gene. The CDR3 sequence: CASSSRGPLSYGYTF. As DNA, the CDR3 is TGTGCCAGCAGCTCCAGGGGGCCGTTGTCCTATGGCTACACCTTC.

V is TRBV20-1 and J is TRBJ1-4; possibly TRBD1 for D (6 bases). With 6 bases removed from V and 8 bases from J, the gap between germline ends came to 22 bases. Per the germline V gene, CDR1 is DFQATT and CDR2 is SNEGSKA (reference sequence). The CDR3 extends over 15 amino acids. The CDR3 loop is CSAQGGGGAGEKLFF. The CDR3 DNA follows: TGCAGTGCGCAAGGCGGCGGGGGCGCGGGAGAAAAACTGTTTTTT.

The genes are TRBV6-1 and TRBJ2-3; D perhaps matches TRBD2 (5 bases). V was cut by 3 bases and J by 5 bases, with 15 bases left in between. The length of the CDR3 is 15 residues. The V gene's germline CDR1 is MNHNS and CDR2 SASEGT. The chain's CDR3 is CASSDGPYAGDTQYF. CDR3 in DNA: TGTGCCAGCAGTGACGGCCCCTATGCGGGAGATACGCAGTATTTT.

In this sample, this clonotype turned up a few times. The chain carries TRBV25-1 and TRBJ1-1; D ambiguous. The CDR3 sequence is 15 residues long. V dropped 1 base and J dropped 3 bases, with 12 bases sitting between them. Germline V lookup: CDR1 MGHDK, CDR2 SYGVNS. CDR3 sequence reads: CASSEWVGEDTEAFF. The CDR3 DNA reads as TGTGCCAGCAGTGAATGGGTAGGCGAGGACACTGAAGCTTTCTTT.

About this clonotype itself: Given a much more abundant clone one base away, this may be a read error. The genes are TRBV27 and TRBJ2-7, with D uncertain. The DNA end favors TRBJ2-5, so the J call may be wrong. CDR3 length: 15 residues. Germline V gives CDR1 MNHEY, CDR2 SMNVEV (reference sequence). The CDR3: CASRYAHLPKVTQYF. CDR3 nucleotide sequence: TGTGCCAGCCGCTACGCCCATCTCCCAAAAGTGACCCAGTACTTC.

The table lists this clonotype with many counts. The J gene is TRBJ1-2, the V gene TRBV12-3 or TRBV12-4; D gene unclear. This CDR3 is 13 amino acids long. V lost 3 bases and J lost 2, with 7 bases in between. For the CDR3, the DNA is TGTGCCAGCAGTTTCCCGGGCAACTATGGCTACACCTTC. Amino acid sequence: CASSFPGNYGYTF.

This clonotype was observed a few times. J is TRBJ1-1 and V is TRBV20-1; tentative D call: TRBD1 (6 bases). Germline loops: CDR1 DFQATT, CDR2 SNEGSKA (reference sequence). Trimming removed 5 bases at V and 1 base at J, with 11 bases between. There are 13 residues in the CDR3. The DNA of the CDR3 is TGCAGTGCTCCCAGGGGCCCGAACACTGAAGCTTTCTTT. Its translation is CSAPRGPNTEAFF.

This clonotype has just a few counts. This chain connects TRBV6-2 or TRBV6-3 to TRBJ2-3; perhaps TRBD1 as D (6 bases). Germline CDR1 is MNHEY and CDR2 is SVGEGT. CDR3 size: 14 residues. Between the trimmed V and J ends, which lost 6 bases and 2 bases, there was a span of 12 bases. The CDR3 reads CASRGGYPTDTQYF. The CDR3 DNA reads as TGTGCCAGCAGAGGGGGATACCCCACAGATACGCAGTATTTT.

The chain is built from TRBV11-2 and TRBJ1-1; 12 nucleotides match TRBD1. The CDR3 runs 18 residues. Germline lookup yields CDR1 SGHAT and CDR2 FQNNGV. V gave up 4 bases and J gave up 6 bases; unmatched junction bases: 15. CDR3 nucleotide sequence: TGTGCCAGCAGCTCAAATCAGCGGGACAGGGGGCGCAGAGCTGAAGCTTTCTTT. Protein product: CASSSNQRDRGRRAEAFF. Using reference TRBV11-2 and TRBJ1-1 for the parts outside the CDR3, the full variable domain is EAGVAQSPRYKIIEKRQSVAFWCNPISGHATLYWYQQILGQGPKLLIQFQNNGVVDDSQLPKDRFSAERLKGVDSTLKIQPAKLEDSAVYLCASSSNQRDRGRRAEAFFGQGTRLTVV.